This TCR beta chain is from a study of OX40 agonist ivuxolimab in advanced cancers. Study summary: The patients received agonistic anti-OX40 (CD134) antibody ivuxolimab.

In germline, CDR1 is SGHDT, CDR2 YYEEEE. The CDR3 is 15 residues long. Trimming took 4 bases from V and 0 from J, leaving 11 bases between them. Only in-frame clones appear in the TCRdb table, and some are missing; sequencing was by immunoSEQ multiplex PCR. The table has roughly 100,000 clones, roughly 88% seen once. The source is an adult with an advanced solid tumor such as melanoma, head and neck, liver or kidney cancer. Material: CD4+ or CD8+ T cells sorted from blood, obtained in a trial of the OX40 agonist ivuxolimab. The gene calls are TRBV5-6 and TRBJ2-1; D perhaps matches TRBD2 (5 bases). The DNA for the CDR3 is TGTGCCAGCAGCGCGGGCTGGGGCTCCTACAATGAGCAGTTCTTC. Translated, it gives CASSAGWGSYNEQFF. Full variable domain (missing parts from reference TRBV5-6 and TRBJ2-1): DAGVTQSPTHLIKTRGQQVTLRCSPKSGHDTVSWYQQALGQGPQFIFQYYEEEERQRGNFPDRFSGHQFPNYSSELNVNALLLGDSALYLCASSAGWGSYNEQFFGPGTRLTVL.